The rows below give T cell receptor beta chains drawn from one sample of a study of control samples from healthy donors and cancer patients. Sequencing used immunoSEQ multiplex PCR; TCRdb keeps in-frame clones, though not all of them. This sample carries over 150,000 clones, approximately 92% of them seen once, and the ten largest clones take roughly 2.1%. The material sequenced was blood. The receptors originated from a middle-aged woman in good health. Both conserved end residues are part of each CDR3. D genes are given only for firm matches. Where a row states a size, it is once, few, many or the class of an expanded clone; other rows omit it.

TRBD1	TRBV10-3	NA	TRBJ1-6	TGTGCCATCAGGGGACAGGACAGGGAAAAATATGGTTCACCCCTCCACTTT	CAIRGQDREKYGSPLHF
TRBD2	TRBV2	NA	TRBJ2-7	TGTGCCAGCAACTTGCACAGGACTAGCGGGAGTGCCTACGAGCAGTACTTC	CASNLHRTSGSAYEQYF
NA	TRBV4-1	NA	TRBJ1-2	TGCGCCAGCAGCCAAGAAGAGAGGGGCGCGGGCTATGGCTACACCTTC	CASSQEERGAGYGYTF
NA	TRBV6-2/TRBV6-3	NA	TRBJ1-3	TGTGCCAGCAGTTACGGACGGACAGCCGGAAACACCATATATTTT	CASSYGRTAGNTIYF
NA	TRBV10-2	NA	TRBJ1-4	TGCGCCAGCAGTGAGTCACAACAGCGAGCAGCAACTAATGAAAAACTGTTTTTT	CASSESQQRAATNEKLFF
TRBD1	TRBV19	few	TRBJ1-5	TGTGCCAGCCGAGGACAGGCCACCAATCAGCCCCAGCATTTT	CASRGQATNQPQHF
NA	TRBV20-1	NA	TRBJ2-1	TGCAGTGCTACCCATTACAATGAGCAGTTCTTC	CSATHYNEQFF
NA	TRBV23-1	NA	TRBJ2-3	TGCGCCAGGCAGAGGGGCCCAGATACGCAGTATTTT	CARQRGPDTQYF
NA	TRBV18	NA	TRBJ1-1	TGTGCCAGCTCACCTCTTGGCAGGCCCTACACTGAAGCTTTCTTT	CASSPLGRPYTEAFF
NA	TRBV5-1	NA	TRBJ1-1	TGCGCCAGCAGCTTGGAGGGGAGCACTGAAGCTTTCTTT	CASSLEGSTEAFF
TRBD1	TRBV27	NA	TRBJ2-3	TGTGCCAGCAGTTCTAGCCAGGGGGCCACGCAGTATTTT	CASSSSQGATQYF
TRBD1	TRBV2	NA	TRBJ1-1	TGTGCCAGCAAGACAGGGGATGGCATGAACACTGAAGCTTTCTTT	CASKTGDGMNTEAFF
NA	TRBV6-5	NA	TRBJ1-4	TGTGCCAGCGCCATACTAGGGGATGAAAAACTGTTTTTT	CASAILGDEKLFF
NA	TRBV7-8	NA	TRBJ1-1	TGTGCCAGCAGCCATGACCAAGACGGGATGAACACTGAAGCTTTCTTT	CASSHDQDGMNTEAFF
TRBD1	TRBV6-5	once	TRBJ2-3	TGTGCCAGCAGTTACTCAGGGACAGGGGGCACAGATACGCAGTATTTT	CASSYSGTGGTDTQYF
TRBD2	TRBV4-1	NA	TRBJ2-3	TGCGCCAGCAGCCAAGTACCTAGCGGGGGCACAGATACGCAGTATTTT	CASSQVPSGGTDTQYF
NA	TRBV7-9	NA	TRBJ2-1	TGTGCCAGCAGGTTCCCCGGGGGCGGGGGAAGGAATGAGCAGTTCTTC	CASRFPGGGGRNEQFF
NA	TRBV2	NA	TRBJ1-2	TGTGCCAGCAGTGTACAGGGAAATAATTATGGCTACACCTTC	CASSVQGNNYGYTF
NA	TRBV2	NA	TRBJ1-5	TGTGCCAGCAGATATACGGACGGATCGGATCAGCCCCAGCATTTT	CASRYTDGSDQPQHF
NA	TRBV18	NA	TRBJ2-3	TGTGCCAGCTCCTCCGGCAGGGTAACAGATACGCAGTATTTT	CASSSGRVTDTQYF
NA	TRBV19	NA	TRBJ2-3	TGTGCCAGTAGTATAGGTCCGGGGTTTGACGCAGATACGCAGTATTTT	CASSIGPGFDADTQYF
NA	TRBV24-1	once	TRBJ1-1	TGTGCCACCAGATATAGCCCCGATCGGAACACTGAAGCTTTCTTT	CATRYSPDRNTEAFF
NA	TRBV10-3	NA	TRBJ1-5	TGTGCCATCAGTGGGGGGAATCAGCCCCAGCATTTT	CAISGGNQPQHF
TRBD1	TRBV5-5	NA	TRBJ1-2	TGTGCCAGCAGCTTGGAACAGGGGGCATACTATGGCTACACCTTC	CASSLEQGAYYGYTF
NA	TRBV13	NA	TRBJ2-5	TGTGCCAGCAGCTTTGGAGACCAAGAGACCCAGTACTTC	CASSFGDQETQYF